These 22 T cell receptor beta chains share one sample of origin, sequenced in a study of T cells in Graves' hyperthyroidism and ophthalmopathy. Template material for amplifying TCR beta CDR3 regions consisted of RNA transcripts. The TCR CDR3 was amplified in a first-round RT-PCR using the HTBI primer set. TCRdb analysed the multiplex PCR reads with MiXCR anew, one entry per CDR3 protein. Here the sample spans more than 300,000 distinct CDR3 sequences, about 18% being singletons. Sequencing was performed on blood. Receptors originate from a woman in her 30s with Graves' hyperthyroidism that later progressed to Graves' ophthalmopathy.

The chain couples TRBV12-3 or TRBV12-4 to TRBJ2-2; 7 bases line up with TRBD2. The CDR3 sequence is 16 residues long. Germline trimming cut 3 bases from V and 8 bases from J; bases unmatched to any gene: 12. CDR3 nucleotide sequence: TGTGCCAGCAGTTTGGGTCTAGCGGAGAGAGGGGGGGAGCTGTTTTTT. Its translation: CASSLGLAERGGELFF.

In its sample, this clonotype was seen many times. V and J are TRBV28 and TRBJ1-5, with no clear D. Between the trimmed V and J ends, which lost 8 bases and 0 bases, there was a span of 17 bases. This CDR3 has 16 amino acids. Germline assignment: CDR1 MDHEN and CDR2 SYDVKM. The CDR3 sequence is CASDLKGANSNQPQHF. The CDR3, as DNA: TGTGCCAGCGACCTAAAGGGAGCAAATAGCAATCAGCCCCAGCATTTT.

This clonotype was detected many times. The chain recombines TRBV27 with TRBJ2-2; 10 bases fit TRBD2. The CDR3 is made up of 22 amino acids. V lost 5 bases and J lost 4; bases outside the gene matches: 25. Germline CDR1 reads MNHEY; CDR2 reads SMNVEV (reference sequence). This chain's CDR3 is CASSPYGPGRLAGDRITGELFF. CDR3 nucleotide sequence: TGTGCCAGCAGTCCATACGGCCCGGGGAGGCTAGCGGGAGATCGTATCACCGGGGAGCTGTTTTTT.

This clonotype was detected ten times or more. The genes are TRBV4-2 and TRBJ2-3; D perhaps matches TRBD2 (6 bases). There are 16 residues in the CDR3. Between the trimmed V and J ends, which lost 0 bases and 3 bases, there was a span of 13 bases. Germline V gives CDR1 LGHNA, CDR2 YNFKEQ. In nucleotides, the CDR3 is TGTGCCAGCAGCCAAGATGAGGCTGGGGGGACAGATACGCAGTATTTT. The encoded protein is CASSQDEAGGTDTQYF.

This clonotype was counted at least ten times. The J gene is TRBJ1-4, the V gene TRBV20-1, with TRBD1 as a possible D gene (5 bases). The CDR3 covers 16 residues. Germline CDR1 DFQATT, CDR2 SNEGSKA (reference sequence). Trimming took off 1 base at V and 0 bases at J, with 12 bases between the two ends. CDR3 nucleotide sequence: TGCAGTGCTAGAGTCTGGACAATAGCAACTAATGAAAAACTGTTTTTT. Its protein product is CSARVWTIATNEKLFF.

This clonotype appeared many times. Here the CDR3 reads CASSAVSQETQYF. The CDR3 region has the DNA TGTGCCAGCAGCGCGGTATCCCAAGAGACCCAGTACTTC. V and J are TRBV7-2 and TRBJ2-5; the D is unclear. The CDR3 extends over 13 amino acids. Germline values: CDR1 SGHTA, CDR2 FQGNSA. V lost 5 bases and J lost 1, with 8 bases in between.

This clonotype was observed many times. The rearrangement uses TRBV11-2 and TRBJ1-3; 7 bases are a match to TRBD1. CDR1 and CDR2 from the germline V gene are SGHAT and FQNNGV. V was clipped by 5 bases and J by 1 base; unmatched bases: 8. CDR3 length: 16 residues. The CDR3, as DNA: TGTGCCAGCAGCGTAAGACCAGGGGGGTCTGGAAACACCATATATTTT. The encoded protein is CASSVRPGGSGNTIYF. Drawing the rest from reference TRBV11-2 and TRBJ1-3, the complete variable domain is EAGVAQSPRYKIIEKRQSVAFWCNPISGHATLYWYQQILGQGPKLLIQFQNNGVVDDSQLPKDRFSAERLKGVDSTLKIQPAKLEDSAVYLCASSVRPGGSGNTIYFGEGSWLTVV.

This sequence joins TRBV9 and TRBJ2-3; 9 nucleotides line up with TRBD2. The CDR3 covers 14 residues. Unmatched junction bases numbered 3, after V lost 2 bases and J lost 5 bases. Per the germline V gene, CDR1 is SGDLS and CDR2 is YYNGEE. The DNA for the CDR3 is TGTGCCAGCAGCGTTAGCGGGAGTGGAGATACGCAGTATTTT. Translating gives CASSVSGSGDTQYF.

V is TRBV14 and J is TRBJ2-1, with TRBD2 matching 14 bases. Germline lookup yields CDR1 SGHDN and CDR2 FVKESK. The V and J ends lost 4 bases and 5 bases, in that order; junction bases with no gene match: 1. CDR3 size: 15 residues. Written as DNA, the CDR3 is TGTGCCAGCAGCCGGACTAGCGGGGGGAACAATGAGCAGTTCTTC. Its translation is CASSRTSGGNNEQFF.

CDR3 in amino acids: CASSIEAYNEQYF. CDR3 nucleotides: TGTGCCAGTAGTATCGAGGCCTACAATGAGCAGTACTTC. The chain links TRBV19 to TRBJ2-1; D gene uncertain. The tail of the sequence fits TRBJ2-7 better, so the J call may be wrong. Looked up from germline, CDR1 is LNHDA and CDR2 is SQIVND (reference sequence). The CDR3 is 13 residues long.

This clonotype has a count of ten or more. DNA for the CDR3: TGTGCCTGGAGTGTACAGGGGTGGGGTGAAAAACTGTTTTTT. It encodes CAWSVQGWGEKLFF. The V and J genes are TRBV30 and TRBJ1-4; TRBD1 matches at 7 bases. The J segment lost 7 bases and the V segment lost 0 bases, leaving 5 bases of the junction unmatched. Germline assignment: CDR1 GTSNPN and CDR2 SVGIG (reference sequence). This CDR3 is built from 14 residues.

This clonotype was counted once. This chain's CDR3 is CASSRTGGGEQYF. The CDR3, as DNA: TGTGCCAGCAGTAGGACAGGGGGCGGCGAGCAGTACTTC. V gene TRBV28 combines with J gene TRBJ2-7; 11 bases are a match to TRBD1. CDR1 is MDHEN and CDR2 is SYDVKM in the germline V gene. The CDR3 is made up of 13 amino acids. Trimming took 5 bases from V and 6 from J; bases not matched to a gene: 3.

This clonotype was seen repeatedly, ten times or more. The chain employs TRBV12-3 or TRBV12-4 and TRBJ1-1; 7 bases map to TRBD1. CDR3 length: 15 amino acids. Here the CDR3 reads CATAGEGGGRTEAFF. For the CDR3, the DNA is TGTGCTACCGCCGGGGAAGGGGGCGGTCGGACTGAAGCTTTCTTT.

This clonotype was seen many times. The CDR3 reads CASSLHESGPEQYF. The CDR3 nucleotides are TGTGCCAGCAGTTTACATGAGTCAGGGCCCGAGCAGTACTTC. V and J are TRBV27 and TRBJ2-7; tentatively, D is TRBD1 (5 bases). V was clipped by 2 bases and J by 6 bases, with 14 bases between them. The CDR3 sequence is 14 residues long. Germline V gene sequence: CDR1 MNHEY, CDR2 SMNVEV (reference sequence).

Only one count was recorded for this clonotype. The chain couples TRBV4-2 to TRBJ1-2, with D tentatively TRBD1 (6 bases). The V gene lost 0 bases and the J gene lost 0 bases, with 11 bases spanning the gap. CDR1 and CDR2 from the germline V gene are LGHNA and YNFKEQ. This CDR3 contains 16 residues. CDR3 DNA: TGTGCCAGCAGCCAAGACAGGGGACCGGCTAACTATGGCTACACCTTC. As protein: CASSQDRGPANYGYTF.

The chain is built from TRBV20-1 and TRBJ2-3; no clear D. The germline V gene has CDR1 DFQATT and CDR2 SNEGSKA (reference sequence). The CDR3 extends over 13 amino acids. V was shortened by 4 bases and J by 1 base, with 9 bases between the two germline ends. The chain's CDR3 is CSAIGLRTDTQYF. CDR3 DNA: TGCAGTGCTATCGGCCTCCGCACAGATACGCAGTATTTT.

CDR3 in DNA: TGCAGTGCCAAAAAAAGGGGGTTGAACACCGGGGAGCTGTTTTTT. Amino acids: CSAKKRGLNTGELFF. V and J are TRBV20-1 and TRBJ2-2; a possible D gene is TRBD1 (6 bases). The CDR3 contains 15 residues. Germline V gene sequence: CDR1 DFQATT, CDR2 SNEGSKA (reference sequence). V gave up 6 bases and J gave up 1 base, with 15 bases separating them.

This clonotype was seen at least ten times. The chain uses TRBV27 and TRBJ2-7, with 7 bases matching TRBD2. Germline lookup yields CDR1 MNHEY and CDR2 SMNVEV (reference sequence). CDR3 length: 14 residues. The V segment lost 1 base and the J segment 8 bases; nucleotides outside the gene matches: 8. CDR3 sequence reads: CASSLLGGSTQQYF. The DNA for the CDR3 is TGTGCCAGCAGTTTATTGGGGGGGTCTACGCAGCAGTACTTC.

The V gene is TRBV2, the J gene TRBJ2-1; D is uncertain. The CDR3 runs 12 residues. Germline V lookup: CDR1 SNHLY, CDR2 FYNNEI. V shed 6 bases and J shed 5 bases, with 8 bases lying between them. The CDR3 sequence is CASSPAHNEQFF. Here the CDR3 DNA reads TGTGCCAGCAGCCCGGCCCACAATGAGCAGTTCTTC.

This clonotype came up many times. V usage is TRBV10-3 and J usage is TRBJ2-3; D is possibly TRBD1 (6 bases). The CDR3 is 15 residues long. The germline V gene has CDR1 ENHRY and CDR2 SYGVKD. V was cut by 10 bases and J by 1 base, with 18 bases left in between. Here the CDR3 DNA reads TGTGCCAGCTACCCCGGGACATCCCGCACAGATACGCAGTATTTT. It codes for CASYPGTSRTDTQYF.

In this sample, this clonotype turned up many times. The chain links TRBV5-1 to TRBJ2-1; TRBD2 aligns across 9 bases. Per germline, CDR1 SGHRS and CDR2 YFSETQ. The V and J ends lost 2 bases and 7 bases, in that order; junction bases with no gene match: 10. This CDR3 is built from 16 residues. The DNA of the CDR3 is TGCGCCAGCAGCTTACTAACTAGCGGGTCTATGAATGAGCAGTTCTTC. Encoded protein: CASSLLTSGSMNEQFF.

There are many counts of this clonotype. This chain joins TRBV20-1 and TRBJ2-1; 11 bases line up with TRBD2. CDR3 length equals 14 residues. Looked up from germline, CDR1 is DFQATT and CDR2 is SNEGSKA (reference sequence). V lost 5 bases and J lost 9; bases outside the gene matches: 9. The CDR3 protein is CSALTGLAGGEQFF. CDR3 DNA sequence: TGCAGTGCTCTCACCGGACTAGCGGGTGGTGAGCAGTTCTTC.